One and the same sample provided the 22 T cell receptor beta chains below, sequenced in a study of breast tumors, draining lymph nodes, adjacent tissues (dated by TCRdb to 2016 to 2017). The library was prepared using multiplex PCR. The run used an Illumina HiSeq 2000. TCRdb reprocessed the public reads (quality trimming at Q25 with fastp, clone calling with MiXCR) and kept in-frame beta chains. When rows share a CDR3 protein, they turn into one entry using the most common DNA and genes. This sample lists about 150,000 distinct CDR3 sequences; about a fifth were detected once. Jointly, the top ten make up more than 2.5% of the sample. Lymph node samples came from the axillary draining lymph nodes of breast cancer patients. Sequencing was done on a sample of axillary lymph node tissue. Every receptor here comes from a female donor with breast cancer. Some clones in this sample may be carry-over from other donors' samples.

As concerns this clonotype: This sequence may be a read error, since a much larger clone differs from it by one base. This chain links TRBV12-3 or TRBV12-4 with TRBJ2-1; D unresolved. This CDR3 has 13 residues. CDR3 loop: CASSLASYNEQLF. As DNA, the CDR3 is TGTGCCAGCAGCCTCGCGTCCTACAATGAGCAGTTATTC.

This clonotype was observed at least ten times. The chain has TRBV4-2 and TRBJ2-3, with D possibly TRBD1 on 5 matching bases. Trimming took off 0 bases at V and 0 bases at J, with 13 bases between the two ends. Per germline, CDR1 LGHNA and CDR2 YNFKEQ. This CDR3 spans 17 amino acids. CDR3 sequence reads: CASSQEGHLTSTDTQYF. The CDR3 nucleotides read TGTGCCAGCAGCCAAGAAGGACATCTGACTAGCACAGATACGCAGTATTTT.

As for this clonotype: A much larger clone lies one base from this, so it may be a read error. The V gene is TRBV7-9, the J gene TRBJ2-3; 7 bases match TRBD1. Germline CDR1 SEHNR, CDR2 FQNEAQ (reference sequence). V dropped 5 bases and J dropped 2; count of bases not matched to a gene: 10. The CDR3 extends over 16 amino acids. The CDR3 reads CASSPLTGTPTDTQYF. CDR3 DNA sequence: TGTGCCAGCAGCCCTCTGACAGGGACCCCCACAGATACGCAGTATTTT.

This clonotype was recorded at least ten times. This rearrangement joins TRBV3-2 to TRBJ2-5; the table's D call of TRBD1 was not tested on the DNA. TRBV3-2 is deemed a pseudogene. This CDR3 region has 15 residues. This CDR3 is CASSQLDSEQETQYF. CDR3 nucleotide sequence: TGTGCCAGCAGCCAACTAGACAGCGAACAAGAGACCCAGTACTTC.

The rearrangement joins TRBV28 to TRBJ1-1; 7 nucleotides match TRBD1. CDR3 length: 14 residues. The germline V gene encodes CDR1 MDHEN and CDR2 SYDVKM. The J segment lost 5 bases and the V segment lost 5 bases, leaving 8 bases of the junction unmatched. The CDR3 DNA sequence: TGTGCCAGCAGTCCCGACAGGGACCTTACTGAAGCTTTCTTT. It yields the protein CASSPDRDLTEAFF. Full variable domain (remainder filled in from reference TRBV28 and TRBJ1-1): DVKVTQSSRYLVKRTGEKVFLECVQDMDHENMFWYRQDPGLGLRLIYFSYDVKMKEKGDIPEGYSVSREKKERFSLILESASTNQTSMYLCASSPDRDLTEAFFGQGTRLTVV.

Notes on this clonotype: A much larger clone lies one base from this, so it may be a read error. Written as DNA, the CDR3 is TGTGCCACCAGTGATTTTTCGCGGGGGAAAGACATTCAGTACTTC. It encodes CATSDFSRGKDIQYF. The chain has TRBV24-1 and TRBJ2-4; 7 nucleotides line up with TRBD2. This CDR3 contains 15 residues. Looked up from germline, CDR1 is KGHDR and CDR2 is SFDVKD. The J segment lost 8 bases and the V segment lost 1 base, leaving 7 bases of the junction unmatched.

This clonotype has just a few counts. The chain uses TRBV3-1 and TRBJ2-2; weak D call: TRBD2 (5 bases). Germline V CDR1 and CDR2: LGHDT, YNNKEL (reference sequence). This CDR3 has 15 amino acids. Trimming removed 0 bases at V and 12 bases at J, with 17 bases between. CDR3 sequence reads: CASSQDSPRESKLFF. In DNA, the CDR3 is TGTGCCAGCAGCCAAGACTCCCCTAGGGAGTCAAAGCTGTTTTTT.

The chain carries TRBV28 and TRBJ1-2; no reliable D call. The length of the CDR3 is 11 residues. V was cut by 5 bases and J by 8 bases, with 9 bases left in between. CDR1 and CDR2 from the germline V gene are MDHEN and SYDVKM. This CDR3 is CASSTARGYTF. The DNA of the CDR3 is TGTGCCAGCAGTACGGCTAGGGGCTACACCTTC.

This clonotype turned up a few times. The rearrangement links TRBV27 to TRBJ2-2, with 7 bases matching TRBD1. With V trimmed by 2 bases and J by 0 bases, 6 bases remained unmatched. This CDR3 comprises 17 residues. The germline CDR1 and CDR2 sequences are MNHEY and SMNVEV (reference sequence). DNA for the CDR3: TGTGCCAGCAGTTTAGGGATAGGGACAGCGAACACCGGGGAGCTGTTTTTT. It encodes CASSLGIGTANTGELFF.

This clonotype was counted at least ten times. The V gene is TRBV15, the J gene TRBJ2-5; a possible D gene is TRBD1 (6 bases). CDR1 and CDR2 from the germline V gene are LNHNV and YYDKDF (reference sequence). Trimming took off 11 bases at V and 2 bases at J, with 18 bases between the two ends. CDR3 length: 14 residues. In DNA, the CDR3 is TGTGCCGCACGAACCGACGGACAGCAAGAGACCCAGTACTTC. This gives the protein CAARTDGQQETQYF.

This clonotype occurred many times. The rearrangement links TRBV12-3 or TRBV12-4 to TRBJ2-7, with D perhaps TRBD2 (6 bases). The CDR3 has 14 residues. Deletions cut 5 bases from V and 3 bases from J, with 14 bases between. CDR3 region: CASSTQGGFYEQYF. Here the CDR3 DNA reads TGTGCCAGCAGTACTCAGGGAGGCTTCTACGAGCAGTACTTC.

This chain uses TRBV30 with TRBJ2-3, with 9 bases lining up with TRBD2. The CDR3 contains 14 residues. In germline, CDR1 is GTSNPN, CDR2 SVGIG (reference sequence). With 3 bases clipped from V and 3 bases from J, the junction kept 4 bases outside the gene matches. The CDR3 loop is CAWSGGRDTDTQYF. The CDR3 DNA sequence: TGTGCCTGGAGCGGCGGGAGGGATACAGATACGCAGTATTTT.

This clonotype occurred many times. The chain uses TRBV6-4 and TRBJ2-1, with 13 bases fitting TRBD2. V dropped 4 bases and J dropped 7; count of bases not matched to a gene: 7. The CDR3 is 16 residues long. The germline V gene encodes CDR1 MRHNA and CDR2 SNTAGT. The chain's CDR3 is CASSAALAGGPNEQFF. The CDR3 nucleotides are TGTGCCAGCAGTGCCGCACTAGCGGGAGGGCCGAATGAGCAGTTCTTC.

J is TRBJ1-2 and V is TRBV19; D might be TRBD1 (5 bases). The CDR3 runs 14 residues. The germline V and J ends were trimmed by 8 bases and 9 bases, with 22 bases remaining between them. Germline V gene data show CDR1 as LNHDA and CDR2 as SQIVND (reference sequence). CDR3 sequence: CASDQNPGRGRYTF. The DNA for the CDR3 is TGTGCCAGTGACCAAAACCCGGGCCGGGGACGCTACACCTTC.

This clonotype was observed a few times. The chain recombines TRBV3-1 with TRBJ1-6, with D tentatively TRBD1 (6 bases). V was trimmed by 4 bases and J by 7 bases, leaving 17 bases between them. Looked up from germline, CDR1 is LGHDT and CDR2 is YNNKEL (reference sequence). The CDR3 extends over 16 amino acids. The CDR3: CASSPNSVGGNSPLHF. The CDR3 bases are TGTGCCAGCAGCCCTAATAGCGTAGGGGGAAATTCACCCCTCCACTTT.

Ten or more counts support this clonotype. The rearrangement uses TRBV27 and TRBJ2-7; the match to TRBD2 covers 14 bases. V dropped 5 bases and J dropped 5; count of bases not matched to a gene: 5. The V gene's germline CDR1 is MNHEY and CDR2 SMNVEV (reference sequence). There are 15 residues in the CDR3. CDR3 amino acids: CASSPGLAGAHEQYF. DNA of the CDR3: TGTGCCAGCAGTCCGGGACTAGCGGGAGCCCACGAGCAGTACTTC.

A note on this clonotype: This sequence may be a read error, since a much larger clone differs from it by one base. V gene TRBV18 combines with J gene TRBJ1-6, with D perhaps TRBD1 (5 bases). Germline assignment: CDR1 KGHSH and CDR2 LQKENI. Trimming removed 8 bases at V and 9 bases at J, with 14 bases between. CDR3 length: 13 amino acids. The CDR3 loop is CASTTATGSPLHF. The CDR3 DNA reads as TGTGCCAGCACGACTGCCACAGGTTCACCCCTCCACTTT.

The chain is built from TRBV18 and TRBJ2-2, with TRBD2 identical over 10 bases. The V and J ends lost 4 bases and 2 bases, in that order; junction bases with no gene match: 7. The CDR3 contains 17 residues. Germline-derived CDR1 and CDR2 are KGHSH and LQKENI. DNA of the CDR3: TGTGCCAGCTCACAGTTAGCGGGAGGAAGAAACACCGGGGAGCTGTTTTTT. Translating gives CASSQLAGGRNTGELFF.

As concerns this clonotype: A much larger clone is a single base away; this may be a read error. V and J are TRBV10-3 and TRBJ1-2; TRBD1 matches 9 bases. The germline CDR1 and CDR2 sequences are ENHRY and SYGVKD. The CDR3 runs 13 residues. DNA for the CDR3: TGTGCCACCAGACAGGGGGTAAACTATGGCCACACCTTC. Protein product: CATRQGVNYGHTF.

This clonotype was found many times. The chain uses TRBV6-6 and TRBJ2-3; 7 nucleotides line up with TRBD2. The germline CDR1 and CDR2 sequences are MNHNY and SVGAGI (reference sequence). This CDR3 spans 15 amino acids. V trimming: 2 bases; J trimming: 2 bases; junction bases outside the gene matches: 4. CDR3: CASSYGEGFTDTQYF. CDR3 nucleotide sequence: TGTGCCAGCAGTTACGGGGAGGGCTTCACAGATACGCAGTATTTT.

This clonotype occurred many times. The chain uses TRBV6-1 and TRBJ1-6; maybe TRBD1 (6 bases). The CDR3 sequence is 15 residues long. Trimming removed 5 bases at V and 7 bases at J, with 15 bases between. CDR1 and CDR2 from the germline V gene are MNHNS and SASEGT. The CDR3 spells CASSPRDIGNSPLHF. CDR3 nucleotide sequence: TGTGCCAGCAGTCCCCGGGACATCGGAAATTCACCCCTCCACTTT.

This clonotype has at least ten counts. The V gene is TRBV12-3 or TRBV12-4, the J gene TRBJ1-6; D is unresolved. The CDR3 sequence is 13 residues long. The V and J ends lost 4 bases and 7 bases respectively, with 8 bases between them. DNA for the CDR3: TGTGCCAGCAGTTCGGACGGCAATTCACCCCTCCACTTT. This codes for CASSSDGNSPLHF.